This section outlines one TCR beta chain sequence together with its context. Its cognate antigen is unknown. The CDR3 spans 16 residues. The germline V and J ends were trimmed by 4 bases and 11 bases, with 24 bases remaining between them. The germline V gene encodes CDR1 LGHDT and CDR2 YNNKEL (reference sequence). This specimen comes from a study of blood T cells in healthy people across ages. Study background: Template switching retrieved approximately one barcoded beta molecule for each two T cells.

Findings of the study overall: It was not known whether donors were CMV positive (a possible confounder of expanded clonotype changes).

Per-sample PBMC isolation yielded at least 7 million cells. Primers used in a second PCR of about 7 to 12 cycles were a sample-barcoded 5' primer and a J-beta primer mix. TCRdb re-called the 5' RACE reads with MiXCR, one entry per CDR3 protein. The repertoire has about 800,000 distinct CDR3 sequences, 55% to 75% of them found once; the top ten carry roughly 22%. V is TRBV3-1 and J is TRBJ2-1, with D perhaps being TRBD1 or TRBD2 (6 bases each). The receptor was isolated from a man between 25 and 39 years old in good health. Material: blood. The CDR3 here is CASSPNFGGGPSQQFF. The CDR3, as DNA: TGTGCCAGCAGCCCTAACTTCGGAGGGGGTCCCTCCCAGCAGTTCTTC.